A selection of T cell receptor beta chains follows, all from one sample in a study of T cell clones after liver transplantation. Data came from immunoSEQ multiplex PCR; TCRdb stores just in-frame clones and leaves some out. Of roughly 70,000 clones in the sample, roughly 90% were seen once. The sample consisted of CD4+ T cells from blood, taken before liver transplant. Source of these receptors: a human donor who received a liver transplant. Both conserved end residues are part of each CDR3. A D gene is named only where the DNA matches it firmly. Expanded clones are given a class, and other clones once, few, many or no size at all.

once	TRBV6-5	.	TRBJ2-1	TGTGCCAGCAGTAAACGTAGGAATGAGCAGTTCTTC	CASSKRRNEQFF
.	TRBV5-4	TRBD2	TRBJ2-1	TGTGCCAGCAGCTTGGTTGGGACTAGCAGAGCCTACAATGAGCAGTTCTTC	CASSLVGTSRAYNEQFF
few	TRBV10-1	TRBD1	TRBJ1-2	TGCGCCAGCAGTGAGGGGACAGGGGAATATGGCTACACCTTC	CASSEGTGEYGYTF
.	TRBV6-6	TRBD1	TRBJ1-4	TGTGCCAGCAGTTACCCTTCAGGGGGGTTTAATGAAAAACTGTTTTTT	CASSYPSGGFNEKLFF
.	TRBV29-1	TRBD1	TRBJ1-2	TGCAGCGTCTGGACAGGGGAGAACTATGGCTACACCTTC	CSVWTGENYGYTF
once	TRBV5-1	TRBD2	TRBJ2-7	TGCGCCAGCAGCTTGCGGGAAGCGGGGCGATACGAGCAGTACTTC	CASSLREAGRYEQYF
few	TRBV9	.	TRBJ2-3	TGTGCCAGCAGCGTAGCTAGGGACTCCACAGATACGCAGTATTTT	CASSVARDSTDTQYF
.	TRBV11-3	TRBD1	TRBJ2-5	TGTGCCAGCAGAGGACAGGGGGGCCAAGAGACCCAGTACTTC	CASRGQGGQETQYF
.	TRBV7-8	.	TRBJ2-1	TGTGCCAGCACCCACCCTCAGGAGGGAGAAAGCAGAAATGAGCAGTTCTTC	CASTHPQEGESRNEQFF
.	TRBV7-3	TRBD2	TRBJ2-2	TGTGCCAGCAGCTTACGCGGGAGTAAAGGGGAGCTGTTTTTT	CASSLRGSKGELFF
.	TRBV19	TRBD1	TRBJ2-5	TGTGCCAGTAGTTGGGCAGGGGGAGAGACCCAGTACTTC	CASSWAGGETQYF
.	TRBV28	.	TRBJ1-5	TGTGCCAGCAGCATCGGGGTTTGGCCCCAGCATTTT	CASSIGVWPQHF
.	TRBV19	.	TRBJ1-4	TGTGCCAGTAGTATCGGGGTGGGCGGTGAAAAACTGTTTTTT	CASSIGVGGEKLFF
.	TRBV29-1	.	TRBJ2-3	TGCAGCGTTGAAGGGCCCACAGATACGCAGTATTTT	CSVEGPTDTQYF
.	TRBV7-2	TRBD1	TRBJ1-4	TGTGCCAGCAGCTCACGGGACAGAGCTGAAAAACTGTTTTTT	CASSSRDRAEKLFF
.	TRBV7-3	.	TRBJ1-2	TGTGCCAGCAGCTTATCCAGGGATAGTGGCTACACCTTC	CASSLSRDSGYTF
.	TRBV19	.	TRBJ2-5	TGTGCCAGTAGAAACAGGGAGGAGACCCAGTACTTC	CASRNREETQYF
.	TRBV6-5	TRBD1	TRBJ1-5	TGTGCCAGCAGTTATCGACAGGGGGATCAGCCCCAGCATTTT	CASSYRQGDQPQHF
.	TRBV9	.	TRBJ2-3	TGTGCCAGCAGCGTTCAGAGCGGCAATCCCACAGATACGCAGTATTTT	CASSVQSGNPTDTQYF
.	TRBV5-1	TRBD1	TRBJ2-5	TGCGCCAGCAGCTCGCAGGGGGCGCAGGTCCAAGAGACCCAGTACTTC	CASSSQGAQVQETQYF
once	TRBV7-3	TRBD2	TRBJ2-1	TGTGCCAGCAGGAGGGACGCAGCGGGAGTAGGGAATGAGCAGTTCTTC	CASRRDAAGVGNEQFF
.	TRBV9	.	TRBJ2-6	TGTGCCAGCAGCGTAGCCGGGAGAAGCTCTGGGGCCAACGTCCTGACTTTC	CASSVAGRSSGANVLTF
.	TRBV9	TRBD2	TRBJ2-1	TGTGCCAGCAGCCCAGGACTAGCGGGAGCCTACAATGAGCAGTTCTTC	CASSPGLAGAYNEQFF
.	TRBV19	.	TRBJ2-3	TGTGCCAGTAAGAAAGGGGGGGAAACAGATACGCAGTATTTT	CASKKGGETDTQYF
.	TRBV7-2	TRBD1	TRBJ2-4	TGTGCCAGCAGCTTAGACAGGGGGCGAGGGATTCAGTACTTC	CASSLDRGRGIQYF
.	TRBV11-3	.	TRBJ2-7	TGTGCCAGCAGCGTATACGGACTGACCAACTACGAGCAGTACTTC	CASSVYGLTNYEQYF
.	TRBV19	.	TRBJ2-3	TGTGCCAGTAGCCTTCTTTCGGATACGCAGTATTTT	CASSLLSDTQYF
.	TRBV9	.	TRBJ2-3	TGTGCCAGCAGCGTAAAGGATACGCAGTATTTT	CASSVKDTQYF
.	TRBV28	.	TRBJ1-1	TGTGCCAGCAGCTCGCTGGGCGGGGTGGTCACTGAAGCTTTCTTT	CASSSLGGVVTEAFF
.	TRBV29-1	TRBD1	TRBJ1-1	TGCAGCGCCCGGGACAGCAGCACGAACACTGAAGCTTTCTTT	CSARDSSTNTEAFF
.	TRBV30	.	TRBJ2-4	TGTGCCTGGAGTGTACCTGGGAGCGTGGGCAAAAACATTCAGTACTTC	CAWSVPGSVGKNIQYF
once	TRBV5-1	.	TRBJ2-7	TGCGCCAGCAGCTTGTTCTTGTCCTACGAGCAGTACTTC	CASSLFLSYEQYF
.	TRBV5-4	TRBD2	TRBJ2-3	TGTGCCAGCAGCGTGGGACTAGTTAGCACAGATACGCAGTATTTT	CASSVGLVSTDTQYF
once	TRBV6-1	.	TRBJ2-5	TGTGCCAGCACCAAGATGTATGGGGAGACCCAGTACTTC	CASTKMYGETQYF
.	TRBV19	.	TRBJ2-2	TGTGCCAGTAGTTTCAGGGGAAACACCGGGGAGCTGTTTTTT	CASSFRGNTGELFF